This T cell receptor beta chain was captured in a study of beta chain features in type 1 diabetes. Study-level findings and limits: Shortening that was moderate but significant affected the TCRB CDR3s of Type 1 diabetes patients in all four CD4+ subsets.

Trimming shortened V by 7 bases and J by 2 bases, and 14 bases separated the two germline ends. The V gene's germline CDR1 is LNHDA and CDR2 SQIVND (reference sequence). This CDR3 spans 15 amino acids. This clone has only a few counts. Its target is unknown. Investigators reverse transcribed all isolated RNA, so they sequenced expressed TCRB transcripts. There were 3 million to 4 million reads on average in the naive, central memory and regulatory T cell samples. Profiled with immunoSEQ multiplex PCR; TCRdb holds only in-frame clones, not every one. The data hold some 44,000 clones, with roughly 70% observed a single time.

Sequenced: Tregs from blood. The receptor was isolated from a woman aged 18-35 years with type 1 diabetes. V usage is TRBV19 and J usage is TRBJ2-2; maybe TRBD1 (6 bases). CDR3 residues: CASTYGTHNTGELFF. Written as DNA, the CDR3 is TGTGCCAGTACTTATGGGACACACAACACCGGGGAGCTGTTTTTT.